A single sample gave rise to the 24 T cell receptor beta chains below, sequenced in a study of Tregs in tolerant kidney transplant recipients. TCRdb's table, derived via immunoSEQ multiplex PCR, lists solely in-frame clones and lacks some. The repertoire table contains tens of thousands of clones. Sequencing was performed on CD4+ T cells from blood, taken before the transplant. Receptor source: a human donor who received a combined kidney and bone marrow transplant.

CDR3 sequence: CASRPTSSGSSYEQYF. Partial CDR3 DNA: TGTGCCAGCAGACCCACCTCTAGCGGGAGTTCCTACGAG. The rearrangement links TRBV6-2 or TRBV6-3 to TRBJ2-7; 10 nucleotides match TRBD2. Sequencing ends 3 residues short of the CDR3 end; the germline J gene provides the rest. Germline V gene sequence: CDR1 MNHEY, CDR2 SVGEGT. The CDR3 length is 16 residues. Germline trimming cut 6 bases from V and 1 base from J; bases unmatched to any gene: 9.

In regard to this clone: The read ends 3 residues early relative to the CDR3; the germline J gene fills the gap. V is TRBV6-2 or TRBV6-3 and J is TRBJ2-5; 9 positions match TRBD2. The CDR3 runs to 13 residues. V lost 6 bases to trimming and J lost 7 bases; unmatched junction nucleotides: 6. Germline lookup yields CDR1 MNHEY and CDR2 SVGEGT. Incomplete CDR3 DNA: TGTGCCAGCAGACCTGGACTAGCGCGGACC. It yields the protein CASRPGLART. The CDR3 reads in full as CASRPGLARTQYF.

On this clone: The CDR3 is cut off 3 residues early in the read; its end comes from the germline J gene. The V gene is TRBV11-2, the J gene TRBJ2-3, with a tentative D call TRBD2 (5 bases). Trimming shortened V by 4 bases and J by 0 bases, and 8 bases separated the two germline ends. This CDR3 has 14 amino acids. Germline values: CDR1 SGHAT, CDR2 FQNNGV. The CDR3 here is CASSWTSSTDTQYF. The CDR3 DNA, read in part, is TGTGCCAGCAGCTGGACTTCTAGCACAGATACG. Full variable domain (remainder filled in from reference TRBV11-2 and TRBJ2-3): EAGVAQSPRYKIIEKRQSVAFWCNPISGHATLYWYQQILGQGPKLLIQFQNNGVVDDSQLPKDRFSAERLKGVDSTLKIQPAKLEDSAVYLCASSWTSSTDTQYFGPGTRLTVL.

CDR3 in amino acids: CAWSVLAGRTNEKLFF. Incomplete CDR3 DNA: TGTGCCTGGAGTGTACTGGCAGGGAGAACTAATGAAAAA. J is TRBJ1-4 and V is TRBV30, with a tentative D call TRBD1 (5 bases). The read halts 3 residues ahead of the CDR3 end, with the missing end drawn from the germline J gene. V lost 0 bases and J 1 base, leaving 12 bases between the germline ends. CDR1 is GTSNPN, CDR2 SVGIG, per germline (reference sequence). CDR3 length: 16 amino acids.

Details on this clone: The read ends 3 residues before the CDR3 terminus; that terminus is restored from the germline J gene. The chain uses TRBV7-7 and TRBJ2-5, with D perhaps TRBD1 (7 bases). There are 15 residues in the CDR3. Germline lookup yields CDR1 SSHAT and CDR2 FNYEAQ (reference sequence). Trimming took off 1 base at V and 1 base at J, with 10 bases between the two ends. The covered CDR3 bases are TGTGCCAGCAGCTTAGGCGGGACAGTCCAAGAGACC. Its translation is CASSLGGTVQET. The whole CDR3 sequence reads CASSLGGTVQETQYF. Complete variable domain (other parts from reference TRBV7-7 and TRBJ2-5): GAGVSQSPRYKVTKRGQDVTLRCDPISSHATLYWYQQALGQGPEFLTYFNYEAQPDKSGLPSDRFSAERPEGSISTLTIQRTEQRDSAMYRCASSLGGTVQETQYFGPGTRLLVL.

Notes on this clone: The read ends 3 residues shy of where the CDR3 ends; the end is completed using the germline J gene. The V gene is TRBV18, the J gene TRBJ1-1; D is uncertain. The CDR3 covers 12 residues. V was cut by 0 bases and J by 6 bases, with 5 bases left in between. Germline V gene data show CDR1 as KGHSH and CDR2 as LQKENI. CDR3 DNA (partial): TGTGCCAGCTCACCACCGAGGGCTGAA. This gives the protein CASSPPRAE. The entire CDR3 sequence reads CASSPPRAEAFF.

Concerning this clone itself: The read ends 3 residues before the CDR3 terminus; that terminus is restored from the germline J gene. The V gene is TRBV19, the J gene TRBJ2-1, with 8 bases identical to TRBD1. The V and J ends lost 6 bases and 0 bases, in that order; junction bases with no gene match: 16. The CDR3 covers 19 residues. Germline V gives CDR1 LNHDA, CDR2 SQIVND (reference sequence). The CDR3 DNA, read in part, is TGTGCCAGTAGCCCCGGGACAGGTAACCCAGTTCTCTCCTACAATGAG. Its protein product is CASSPGTGNPVLSYNE. The full CDR3 reads CASSPGTGNPVLSYNEQFF.

The CDR3: CAWREAGQSPEAFF. The sequenced CDR3 bases are TGTGCCTGGAGGGAAGCCGGACAGTCCCCTGAA. J is TRBJ1-1 and V is TRBV30; D may be TRBD1 (6 bases). The read terminates 3 residues ahead of where the CDR3 ends, so the germline J gene completes it. V shed 3 bases and J shed 6 bases, with 17 bases lying between them. CDR1 and CDR2 from the germline V gene are GTSNPN and SVGIG (reference sequence). There are 14 residues in the CDR3. Looking up the rest from reference TRBV30 and TRBJ1-1 gives the full variable domain: SQTIHQWPATLVQPVGSPLSLECTVEGTSNPNLYWYRQAAGRGLQLLFYSVGIGQISSEVPQNLSASRPQDRQFILSSKKLLLSDSGFYLCAWREAGQSPEAFFGQGTRLTVV.

Concerning this clone itself: The read terminates 3 residues ahead of where the CDR3 ends, so the germline J gene completes it. The chain joins TRBV19 to TRBJ1-1; D might be TRBD1 (6 bases). CDR3 length: 15 residues. Germline values: CDR1 LNHDA, CDR2 SQIVND (reference sequence). The V and J ends lost 10 bases and 1 base respectively, with 19 bases between them. The CDR3 reads CAITRTATWNTEAFF. The CDR3 bases that were read are TGTGCCATCACAAGGACAGCAACGTGGAACACTGAA. The full variable domain, rest sourced from reference TRBV19 and TRBJ1-1, is DGGITQSPKYLFRKEGQNVTLSCEQNLNHDAMYWYRQDPGQGLRLIYYSQIVNDFQKGDIAEGYSVSREKKESFPLTVTSAQKNPTAFYLCAITRTATWNTEAFFGQGTRLTVV.

In regard to this clone: The read stops 3 residues short of the end of the CDR3; the missing end is completed from the germline J gene. This chain uses TRBV5-1 with TRBJ2-5, with D perhaps TRBD2 (6 bases). This CDR3 has 13 amino acids. The germline CDR1 and CDR2 sequences are SGHRS and YFSETQ. Trimming removed 4 bases at V and 5 bases at J, with 12 bases between. The CDR3 sequence is CASSNPSEETQYF. Incomplete CDR3 DNA: TGCGCCAGCAGCAACCCTAGCGAGGAGACC. Using reference TRBV5-1 and TRBJ2-5 for the parts outside the CDR3, the full variable domain is KAGVTQTPRYLIKTRGQQVTLSCSPISGHRSVSWYQQTPGQGLQFLFEYFSETQRNKGNFPGRFSGRQFSNSRSEMNVSTLELGDSALYLCASSNPSEETQYFGPGTRLLVL.

As regards this clone: The read falls 3 residues short of the CDR3 end, and the missing part is taken from the germline J gene. The J gene is TRBJ1-2, the V gene TRBV7-2; tentative D call: TRBD1 (6 bases). Looked up from germline, CDR1 is SGHTA and CDR2 is FQGNSA. V was shortened by 8 bases and J by 3 bases, with 13 bases between the two germline ends. The CDR3 sequence is 13 residues long. The CDR3 is CASGQGQDYGYTF. CDR3 bases read: TGTGCCAGCGGCCAGGGGCAGGACTATGGC.

On this clone itself: The read ends 3 residues before the CDR3 terminus; that terminus is restored from the germline J gene. The chain recombines TRBV7-2 with TRBJ1-5; no definite D call. CDR1 is SGHTA and CDR2 is FQGNSA in the germline V gene. V gave up 2 bases and J gave up 0 bases, with 5 bases separating them. This CDR3 contains 14 residues. The sequenced CDR3 bases are TGTGCCAGCAGCTTACGGGGTAGCAATCAGCCC. Its translation: CASSLRGSNQP. The complete CDR3 reads CASSLRGSNQPQHF.

A remark on this clone: The CDR3 goes on 3 residues after the read ends, and that part is filled in from the germline J gene. This sequence joins TRBV19 and TRBJ2-7, with 8 bases aligning to TRBD1. V shed 0 bases, J shed 2 bases, and the junction held 9 bases outside the gene matches. This CDR3 comprises 17 residues. Germline-derived CDR1 and CDR2 are LNHDA and SQIVND (reference sequence). This chain's CDR3 is CASSIDRFRDRTYEQYF. The sequenced CDR3 bases are TGTGCCAGTAGTATAGATCGTTTTCGGGACAGGACCTACGAG.

The sequenced CDR3 bases are TGTGCCGGGAGGGGTCGGGACTATGGC. Its protein is CAGRGRDYG. In full, the CDR3 reads CAGRGRDYGYTF. This chain joins TRBV7-2 and TRBJ1-2; a weak D match, TRBD1 (5 bases). The read is 3 residues too short to cover the CDR3 end, so that end is filled in from the germline J gene. The CDR3 length is 12 residues. CDR1 is SGHTA, CDR2 FQGNSA, per germline. Deletions cut 11 bases from V and 3 bases from J, with 13 bases between.

Concerning this clone itself: The read comes to an end 3 residues before the CDR3 does, leaving the germline J gene to fill in the end. The chain has TRBV23-1 and TRBJ1-6, with a weak D call TRBD1 (5 bases). TRBV23-1 is sorted into the ORF group, with uncertain function. This CDR3 contains 15 residues. The germline V and J ends were trimmed by 7 bases and 6 bases, with 16 bases remaining between them. The CDR3 sequence: CASTGGYGVNSPLHF. The CDR3 DNA, read in part, is TGCGCCAGCACCGGGGGATATGGGGTTAATTCACCC.

A word on this clone: With the read ending 3 residues before the CDR3 end, the germline J gene is used to fill in that end. The chain uses TRBV6-2 or TRBV6-3 and TRBJ2-7, with 10 bases aligning to TRBD2. This CDR3 region has 13 residues. Per germline, CDR1 MNHEY and CDR2 SVGEGT. The V and J ends lost 10 bases and 3 bases, in that order; junction bases with no gene match: 6. CDR3 region: CAIRTSGVYEQYF. CDR3 DNA (partial): TGTGCCATCAGGACTAGCGGAGTCTACGAG.

CDR3: CASKNGGSLPLHF. Incomplete CDR3 DNA: TGTGCCAGCAAGAACGGCGGAAGTCTTCCC. The rearrangement links TRBV6-2 or TRBV6-3 to TRBJ1-6; D is unresolved. The read gets to within 3 residues of the CDR3 end, and the germline J gene fills in the rest. The CDR3 spans 13 residues. Germline V gene lookup returns CDR1 MNHEY and CDR2 SVGEGT.

Comment on this clone: The read comes to an end 3 residues before the CDR3 does, leaving the germline J gene to fill in the end. The rearrangement uses TRBV18 and TRBJ2-3; weak D call: TRBD2 (6 bases). There are 16 residues in the CDR3. Germline CDR1 reads KGHSH; CDR2 reads LQKENI. With 1 base removed from V and 0 bases from J, the gap between germline ends came to 11 bases. The CDR3 bases that were read are TGTGCCAGCTCACCACTAGCGGCCTCGAGCACAGATACG. This codes for CASSPLAASSTDT. The whole CDR3 protein is CASSPLAASSTDTQYF.

Worth noting for this clone: The read comes to an end 3 residues before the CDR3 does, leaving the germline J gene to fill in the end. The chain has TRBV7-2 and TRBJ2-1; 8 positions agree with TRBD2. There are 15 residues in the CDR3. V lost 6 bases and J lost 9; bases outside the gene matches: 13. The V gene's germline CDR1 is SGHTA and CDR2 FQGNSA. CDR3 region: CASSFDSGAGGEQFF. CDR3 bases read: TGTGCCAGCAGTTTCGACTCGGGGGCGGGGGGTGAG.

Worth noting for this clone: The read falls 3 residues short of the CDR3 end, and the missing part is taken from the germline J gene. The chain links TRBV19 to TRBJ2-5; 9 nucleotides match TRBD2. This CDR3 is 14 amino acids long. From germline, CDR1 is LNHDA and CDR2 SQIVND (reference sequence). After removal of 6 bases from V and 6 bases from J, the junction contained 8 bases not matched to a gene. The CDR3 loop is CASSASAGGKTQYF. Incomplete CDR3 DNA: TGTGCCAGTAGCGCCTCGGCGGGGGGGAAGACC.

About this clone itself: The read stops 3 residues short of the end of the CDR3; the missing end is completed from the germline J gene. This sequence joins TRBV18 and TRBJ2-3; 8 bases agree with TRBD2. Germline CDR1 KGHSH, CDR2 LQKENI. V dropped 0 bases and J dropped 4; count of bases not matched to a gene: 3. The CDR3 has 15 residues. The CDR3 region is CASSPPTSVADTQYF. The CDR3 DNA, read in part, is TGTGCCAGCTCACCACCGACTAGCGTTGCAGATACG.

Note on this clone: Read data end 3 residues before the CDR3 end; the end is taken from the germline J gene. The chain employs TRBV7-9 and TRBJ1-5; D possibly corresponds to TRBD1 (5 bases). The germline CDR1 and CDR2 sequences are SEHNR and FQNEAQ (reference sequence). Between the trimmed V and J ends, which lost 5 bases and 0 bases, there was a span of 8 bases. The CDR3 is 14 amino acids. CDR3 DNA, as far as it was read: TGTGCCAGCAGCCCGGGGGATAGCAATCAGCCC. It specifies CASSPGDSNQP. The complete CDR3 protein is CASSPGDSNQPQHF.

Concerning this clone: The observed sequence ends 3 residues before the CDR3 terminus, with the missing tail filled in from the germline J gene. The chain couples TRBV7-2 to TRBJ1-2; 10 bases map to TRBD1. Unmatched junction bases numbered 2, after V lost 0 bases and J lost 4 bases. The CDR3 runs 15 residues. Germline CDR1 and CDR2: SGHTA and FQGNSA. The sequenced CDR3 bases are TGTGCCAGCAGCTTAGCGACAGGGGGCGTCTATGGC. Encoded protein: CASSLATGGVYG. The full CDR3 protein reads CASSLATGGVYGYTF.

Details on this clone: Read coverage stops 3 residues before the CDR3 terminus; the germline J gene supplies the remainder. The V call is TRBV10-3, the J call TRBJ2-3, with D maybe TRBD1 (6 bases). Looked up from germline, CDR1 is ENHRY and CDR2 is SYGVKD. With 6 bases removed from V and 3 bases from J, the gap between germline ends came to 22 bases. CDR3 length equals 17 residues. CDR3 sequence reads: CAIRNTHMTGSTDTQYF. Partial CDR3 DNA: TGTGCCATCAGGAACACACATATGACAGGTTCGACAGATACG.